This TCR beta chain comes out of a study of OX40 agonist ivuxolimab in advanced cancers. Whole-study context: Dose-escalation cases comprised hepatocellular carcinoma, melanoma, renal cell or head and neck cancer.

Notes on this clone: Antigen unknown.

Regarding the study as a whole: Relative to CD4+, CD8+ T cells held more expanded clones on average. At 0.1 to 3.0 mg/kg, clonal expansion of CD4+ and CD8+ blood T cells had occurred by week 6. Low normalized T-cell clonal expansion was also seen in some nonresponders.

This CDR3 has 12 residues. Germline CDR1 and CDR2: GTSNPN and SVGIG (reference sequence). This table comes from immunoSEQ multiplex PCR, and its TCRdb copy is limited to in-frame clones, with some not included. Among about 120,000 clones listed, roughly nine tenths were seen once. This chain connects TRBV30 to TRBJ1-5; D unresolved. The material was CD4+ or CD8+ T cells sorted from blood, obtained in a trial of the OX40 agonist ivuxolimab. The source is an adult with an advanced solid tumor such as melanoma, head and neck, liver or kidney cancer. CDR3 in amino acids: CAGGYRGQPQHF. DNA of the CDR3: TGTGCTGGAGGATATCGCGGACAGCCCCAGCATTTT.